These T cell receptor beta chains were read from a single sample in a study of blood T cell repertoires in COVID-19. Profiling relied on immunoSEQ multiplex PCR, and the TCRdb table lists in-frame clones only, not all of them. Of about 200,000 clones in the sample, approximately 85% are singletons; the top ten hold about an eighth. Sequencing was done on a sample of PBMCs or T cells enriched from blood (not recorded which). These receptors came from a man aged 35 to 55 who had recovered from COVID-19. Both conserved end residues are part of each CDR3. The D gene is left open where the match is weak. Clone size is not always given. Where it is, it says once, few, many or a class for expanded clones.

j_gene: TRBJ1-2
d_gene: TRBD1
abundance: few
v_gene: TRBV14
CDR3nt: TGTGCCAGCAGCCCTCGGACAGGGGATGGCTACACCTTC
CDR3aa: CASSPRTGDGYTF

j_gene: TRBJ2-1
d_gene: NA
abundance: once
v_gene: TRBV28
CDR3nt: TGTGCCAGCACCAGTATCGGGAATGGGTTCAACGAGCAGTTCTTC
CDR3aa: CASTSIGNGFNEQFF

j_gene: TRBJ1-2
d_gene: NA
abundance: NA
v_gene: TRBV6-5
CDR3nt: TGTGCCAGCAGTCTGCGGGAGCATGGCTACACCTTC
CDR3aa: CASSLREHGYTF

j_gene: TRBJ2-6
d_gene: NA
abundance: NA
v_gene: TRBV9
CDR3nt: TGTGCCAGCAGCGTAGACCCACGGCGGGGGGCCAACGTCCTGACTTTC
CDR3aa: CASSVDPRRGANVLTF

j_gene: TRBJ2-2
d_gene: TRBD1
abundance: NA
v_gene: TRBV18
CDR3nt: TGTGCCAGCTCACTTTGGACAGGGGACACCGGGGAGCTGTTTTTT
CDR3aa: CASSLWTGDTGELFF

j_gene: TRBJ2-2
d_gene: TRBD2
abundance: once
v_gene: TRBV7-3
CDR3nt: TGTGCCAGCAGCTTAGGCGGGAGGGCGAACACCGGGGAGCTGTTTTTT
CDR3aa: CASSLGGRANTGELFF

j_gene: TRBJ2-5
d_gene: NA
abundance: NA
v_gene: TRBV5-1
CDR3nt: TGCGCCAGCAGCTTGCACGAATCCCAGAACCAAGAGACCCAGTACTTC
CDR3aa: CASSLHESQNQETQYF

j_gene: TRBJ1-5
d_gene: NA
abundance: NA
v_gene: TRBV25-1
CDR3nt: TGTGCCAGCAGTGAAGGAGGGGCCCAATGGCCCCAGCATTTT
CDR3aa: CASSEGGAQWPQHF

j_gene: TRBJ1-3
d_gene: NA
abundance: once
v_gene: TRBV16
CDR3nt: TGTGCCAGCAGCCAATCCCAGCGAATCTCTGGAAACACCATATATTTT
CDR3aa: CASSQSQRISGNTIYF

j_gene: TRBJ1-6
d_gene: NA
abundance: NA
v_gene: TRBV7-2
CDR3nt: TGTGCCAGCAGCTTAGGTCTGCGGAGCAATTCACCCCTCCACTTT
CDR3aa: CASSLGLRSNSPLHF

j_gene: TRBJ2-7
d_gene: TRBD2
abundance: NA
v_gene: TRBV3-1/TRBV3-2
CDR3nt: TGTGCCAGCAGCCGATGGGTCGGAAGCGGGGTTTACGAGCAGTACTTC
CDR3aa: CASSRWVGSGVYEQYF

j_gene: TRBJ2-1
d_gene: TRBD2
abundance: few
v_gene: TRBV7-9
CDR3nt: TGTGCCAGCAGCTTCCCCTTAGCGGGTACCCCGAGGTCCTACAATGAGCAGTTCTTC
CDR3aa: CASSFPLAGTPRSYNEQFF

j_gene: TRBJ1-2
d_gene: NA
abundance: NA
v_gene: TRBV4-1
CDR3nt: TGCGCCAGCAGCCAAGTAACAGGGCCCGGTGGCTACACCTTC
CDR3aa: CASSQVTGPGGYTF

j_gene: TRBJ1-1
d_gene: NA
abundance: NA
v_gene: TRBV18
CDR3nt: TGTGCCAGCTACACGACAGTGAACACTGAAGCTTTCTTT
CDR3aa: CASYTTVNTEAFF

j_gene: TRBJ1-3
d_gene: TRBD1
abundance: NA
v_gene: TRBV18
CDR3nt: TGTGCCAGCTCACCACAACAGGGGGTTTCTGGAAACACCATATATTTT
CDR3aa: CASSPQQGVSGNTIYF

j_gene: TRBJ1-1
d_gene: TRBD1
abundance: NA
v_gene: TRBV28
CDR3nt: TGTGCCAGCACCCCGGGACAGGGGGCCGAAGCTTTCTTT
CDR3aa: CASTPGQGAEAFF

j_gene: TRBJ1-1
d_gene: NA
abundance: NA
v_gene: TRBV3-1/TRBV3-2
CDR3nt: TGTGCCAGCAGCCAATGGATCCGGAGCACTGAAGCTTTCTTT
CDR3aa: CASSQWIRSTEAFF

j_gene: TRBJ1-3
d_gene: NA
abundance: NA
v_gene: TRBV3-1/TRBV3-2
CDR3nt: TGTGCCAGCAGCCAAATCCAGGTCCAGGACACCATATATTTT
CDR3aa: CASSQIQVQDTIYF

j_gene: TRBJ1-4
d_gene: NA
abundance: NA
v_gene: TRBV27
CDR3nt: TGTGCCAGCAGTTCCCGGGCCGCGGGTAGGGAAAAACTGTTTTTT
CDR3aa: CASSSRAAGREKLFF

j_gene: TRBJ1-5
d_gene: NA
abundance: few
v_gene: TRBV19
CDR3nt: TGTGCCAGTAGTACCCCGGATGCGGTCCTAGGCAATCAGCCCCAGCATTTT
CDR3aa: CASSTPDAVLGNQPQHF

j_gene: TRBJ1-4
d_gene: TRBD1
abundance: NA
v_gene: TRBV5-5
CDR3nt: TGTGCCAGCAGCTGGACCACAGGGGGAGAAGAAAAACTGTTTTTT
CDR3aa: CASSWTTGGEEKLFF

j_gene: TRBJ2-7
d_gene: TRBD1
abundance: few
v_gene: TRBV27
CDR3nt: TGTGCCACCTCCTGGGACAGGGGGTACGAGCAGTACTTC
CDR3aa: CATSWDRGYEQYF

j_gene: TRBJ1-2
d_gene: NA
abundance: NA
v_gene: TRBV19
CDR3nt: TGTGCCAGTAGTATTACCCAGGGCGGCTATGGCTACACCTTC
CDR3aa: CASSITQGGYGYTF

j_gene: TRBJ1-6
d_gene: NA
abundance: NA
v_gene: TRBV30
CDR3nt: TGTGCCTGGAGTGTATCTGGAAGCAGGGCTAATTCACCCCTCCACTTT
CDR3aa: CAWSVSGSRANSPLHF